This T cell receptor (beta chain) is from a study of TIL therapy for anti-PD-1-resistant metastatic lung cancer. The immunoSEQ assay was v3. Sequencing depth was 1.9 million or so read pairs for survey level, roughly 4.5-6.5 million for deep. Libraries were prepared by immunoSEQ multiplex PCR; TCRdb keeps only in-frame clonotypes and omits some of them. The sample shows about 26,000 clones, 63% of them seen only once. Described time point: pre-treatment sample, taken before nivolumab and TIL therapy. Most excised metastases sampled were pleural nodules or supraclavicular lymph nodes. This receptor was obtained from a woman between 30 and 85 years old with non-small cell lung cancer. The specimen comprised tumor tissue, sampled at baseline.

CDR3 sequence (DNA): TGCGCCAGCTCTACGAAAGGACGGAGTAACACCATATATTTT. Translation gives CASSTKGRSNTIYF. The chain joins TRBV10-2 to TRBJ1-3; D is ambiguous. There are 14 residues in the CDR3. Germline lookup yields CDR1 WSHSY and CDR2 SAAADI. Trimming shortened V by 8 bases and J by 7 bases, and 18 bases separated the two germline ends.